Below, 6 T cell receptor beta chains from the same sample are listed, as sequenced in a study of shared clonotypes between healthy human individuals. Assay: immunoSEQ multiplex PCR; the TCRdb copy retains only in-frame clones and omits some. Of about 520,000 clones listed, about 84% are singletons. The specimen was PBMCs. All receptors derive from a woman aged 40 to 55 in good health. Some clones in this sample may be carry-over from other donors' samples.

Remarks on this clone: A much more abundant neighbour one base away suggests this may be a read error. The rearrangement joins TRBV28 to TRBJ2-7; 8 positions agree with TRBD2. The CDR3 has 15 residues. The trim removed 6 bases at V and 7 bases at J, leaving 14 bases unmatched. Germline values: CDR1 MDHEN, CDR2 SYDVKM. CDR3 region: CASSTPGGGSREQYF. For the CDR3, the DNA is TGTGCCAGCAGCACCCCGGGCGGGGGGTCTCGGGAGCAGTACTTC.

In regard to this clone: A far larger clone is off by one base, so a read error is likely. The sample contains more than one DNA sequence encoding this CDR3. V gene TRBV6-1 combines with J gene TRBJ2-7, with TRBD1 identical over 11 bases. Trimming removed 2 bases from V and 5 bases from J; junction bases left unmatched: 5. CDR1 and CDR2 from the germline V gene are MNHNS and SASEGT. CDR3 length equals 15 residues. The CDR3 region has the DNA TGTGCCAGCAGTGAAAGCGGGACAGGGGGTAACGAGCAGTACTTC. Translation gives CASSESGTGGNEQYF.

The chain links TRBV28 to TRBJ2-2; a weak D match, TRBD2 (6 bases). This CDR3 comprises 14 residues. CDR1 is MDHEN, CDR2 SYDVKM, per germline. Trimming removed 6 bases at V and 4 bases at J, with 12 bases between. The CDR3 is CASSTGLPTGELFF. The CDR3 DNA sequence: TGTGCCAGCAGCACGGGACTTCCCACCGGGGAGCTGTTTTTT.

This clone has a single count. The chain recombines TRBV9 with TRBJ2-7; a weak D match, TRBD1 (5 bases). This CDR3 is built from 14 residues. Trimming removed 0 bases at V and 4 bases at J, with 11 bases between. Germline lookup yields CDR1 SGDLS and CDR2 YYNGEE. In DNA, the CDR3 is TGTGCCAGCAGCGTAGGGGGCGCTCAATACGAGCAGTACTTC. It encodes CASSVGGAQYEQYF. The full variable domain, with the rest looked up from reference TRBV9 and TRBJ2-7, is DSGVTQTPKHLITATGQRVTLRCSPRSGDLSVYWYQQSLDQGLQFLIQYYNGEERAKGNILERFSAQQFPDLHSELNLSSLELGDSALYFCASSVGGAQYEQYFGPGTRLTVT.

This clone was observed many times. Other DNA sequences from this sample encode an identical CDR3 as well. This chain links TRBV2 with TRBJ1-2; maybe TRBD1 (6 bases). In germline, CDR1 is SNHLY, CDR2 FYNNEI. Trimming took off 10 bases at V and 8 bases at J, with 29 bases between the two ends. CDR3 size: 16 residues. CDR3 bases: TGTGCCAACTCGATCTGGACAGCCAAAATAAGACGGGGCTACACCTTC. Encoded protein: CANSIWTAKIRRGYTF.

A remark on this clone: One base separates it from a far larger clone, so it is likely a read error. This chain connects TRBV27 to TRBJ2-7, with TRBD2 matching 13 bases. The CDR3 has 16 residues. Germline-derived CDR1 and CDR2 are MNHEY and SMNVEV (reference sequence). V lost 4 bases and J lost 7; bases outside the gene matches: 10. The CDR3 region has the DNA TGTGCCAGCAGTTCGAAACTAGCGGGAGGGCTGGGTGAGCAGTACTTC. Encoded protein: CASSSKLAGGLGEQYF.